This TCR beta chain stems from a study of blood T cells in healthy people across ages (dated by TCRdb to the mid-2010s). For context, the study as a whole: In model experiments, template switching captured roughly one uniquely barcoded TCR beta cDNA molecule for every two T cells. To avoid experimental bias, donors of different ages were spread randomly across the sequencing lanes. Donors were grouped into four age groups: young (average 16 years), middle-aged (roughly 37), aged (around 62) and long-lived (approximately 82). To track age-related changes in TCR beta repertoire diversity, the study relied on deep sequencing normalized with unique cDNA molecular identifiers. The study analyzed two additional independent replicas of 1 million unique cDNA reads from the same blood draw for two donors, one aged 18 to 29 and one aged 80 or older. Overall results and qualifications from the work: As age increased, observed TCR beta diversity per million T cells dropped in a roughly linear way, and a significant reduction was already evident by age 40. Because the CMV infection status of the donors was unknown, age-related changes in expanded clonotypes may potentially have been confounded. Compared with the aged group, the long-lived group had more naive CD4+ T cells, fewer expanded clones and increased TCR diversity, a pattern suggesting age selection. Observed TCR beta diversity correlated strongly with the percentage of naive T cells measured by flow cytometry. Total diversity estimates from one million sequenced T cells were considered lower bounds and underestimates. Conclusive comparison of naive and antigen-experienced compartments was prevented by the profiling of bulk unsorted PBMCs.

Per the germline V gene, LGHNA is the CDR1 and YSLEER is the CDR2. V loses 1 base at its end and J loses 8 bases; junction bases beyond the gene matches: 8. The CDR3 sequence holds 16 residues, the cysteine and phenylalanine included. Just the 48-base CDR3 DNA is kept, in frame starting at base 1. This clonotype appeared a few times. Its antigen specificity is not known. Base qualities are not provided; no much larger clone lies one nucleotide away. The library was obtained by 5' RACE. TCRdb lists the instrument as Illumina HiSeq 2500. A second roughly 6 to 11 cycle PCR used a sample-barcoded 5' primer and a J-beta primer mix. A unique molecular identifier was introduced onto each TCR beta cDNA molecule by a template-switch 5' adaptor carrying 12 random nucleotides. At least 2.5 million CDR3-containing paired-end reads were obtained from each sample. All of the RNA was converted into first-strand cDNA using the Mint cDNA synthesis kit, with a TRBC-specific oligonucleotide serving as the primer. All cDNA was treated with uracil-DNA glycosylase and then went through a first 18-cycle PCR with the universal primers M1SS and BC2_uni_R. Per the original workflow: For normalization, 1 million high-quality reads were randomly selected from each sample, with every read carrying a distinct molecular identifier. Reads with shared molecular identifiers were discarded instead of being binned into consensus sequences. CDR3 identification, clonotype clustering and error correction used MiTCR with a Q25 quality threshold and the strictest error-elimination algorithm. A nonparametric unseen species model with Euler transformation was used to estimate a lower bound on total TCR beta diversity. Using fastp trimming at Q25 and MiXCR clonotype assembly, TCRdb reanalyzed the public sequencing data and kept in-frame beta chains. Rows merge per CDR3 protein into single entries with the most common DNA and genes. Here the V and J calls rest on TCRdb's processing, not on the authors' analysis. The sample data list around 1,600,000 distinct CDR3 sequences, and 40% to 45% of these were observed just once. Of the sample, 4% is held by the ten largest clones.

The 39 donors, aged 6 to 90 years, were systemically healthy Caucasian individuals from Russia. Approximately 9.3 milliliters of peripheral blood were collected from each donor into EDTA-treated Vacutainer tubes. Ficoll-Paque density-gradient centrifugation was used to isolate PBMCs, with at least 7 million obtained per sample. Trizol reagent was used to extract total RNA from PBMCs, with at least 5 micrograms per sample. Naive CD45RAhigh/CD27high T cell percentages were measured by flow cytometry on a PBMC aliquot from every donor. Here the chain combines TRBV4-3 and TRBJ2-1, with TRBD2 identical over 10 junction bases. The specimen was blood. This receptor was identified in a woman aged 18-29 years in good health. Here is the DNA: TGCGCCAGCAGCCAAGGTCTAGCGGGAGACGCGGATGAGCAGTTCTTC. Protein translation: CASSQGLAGDADEQFF.